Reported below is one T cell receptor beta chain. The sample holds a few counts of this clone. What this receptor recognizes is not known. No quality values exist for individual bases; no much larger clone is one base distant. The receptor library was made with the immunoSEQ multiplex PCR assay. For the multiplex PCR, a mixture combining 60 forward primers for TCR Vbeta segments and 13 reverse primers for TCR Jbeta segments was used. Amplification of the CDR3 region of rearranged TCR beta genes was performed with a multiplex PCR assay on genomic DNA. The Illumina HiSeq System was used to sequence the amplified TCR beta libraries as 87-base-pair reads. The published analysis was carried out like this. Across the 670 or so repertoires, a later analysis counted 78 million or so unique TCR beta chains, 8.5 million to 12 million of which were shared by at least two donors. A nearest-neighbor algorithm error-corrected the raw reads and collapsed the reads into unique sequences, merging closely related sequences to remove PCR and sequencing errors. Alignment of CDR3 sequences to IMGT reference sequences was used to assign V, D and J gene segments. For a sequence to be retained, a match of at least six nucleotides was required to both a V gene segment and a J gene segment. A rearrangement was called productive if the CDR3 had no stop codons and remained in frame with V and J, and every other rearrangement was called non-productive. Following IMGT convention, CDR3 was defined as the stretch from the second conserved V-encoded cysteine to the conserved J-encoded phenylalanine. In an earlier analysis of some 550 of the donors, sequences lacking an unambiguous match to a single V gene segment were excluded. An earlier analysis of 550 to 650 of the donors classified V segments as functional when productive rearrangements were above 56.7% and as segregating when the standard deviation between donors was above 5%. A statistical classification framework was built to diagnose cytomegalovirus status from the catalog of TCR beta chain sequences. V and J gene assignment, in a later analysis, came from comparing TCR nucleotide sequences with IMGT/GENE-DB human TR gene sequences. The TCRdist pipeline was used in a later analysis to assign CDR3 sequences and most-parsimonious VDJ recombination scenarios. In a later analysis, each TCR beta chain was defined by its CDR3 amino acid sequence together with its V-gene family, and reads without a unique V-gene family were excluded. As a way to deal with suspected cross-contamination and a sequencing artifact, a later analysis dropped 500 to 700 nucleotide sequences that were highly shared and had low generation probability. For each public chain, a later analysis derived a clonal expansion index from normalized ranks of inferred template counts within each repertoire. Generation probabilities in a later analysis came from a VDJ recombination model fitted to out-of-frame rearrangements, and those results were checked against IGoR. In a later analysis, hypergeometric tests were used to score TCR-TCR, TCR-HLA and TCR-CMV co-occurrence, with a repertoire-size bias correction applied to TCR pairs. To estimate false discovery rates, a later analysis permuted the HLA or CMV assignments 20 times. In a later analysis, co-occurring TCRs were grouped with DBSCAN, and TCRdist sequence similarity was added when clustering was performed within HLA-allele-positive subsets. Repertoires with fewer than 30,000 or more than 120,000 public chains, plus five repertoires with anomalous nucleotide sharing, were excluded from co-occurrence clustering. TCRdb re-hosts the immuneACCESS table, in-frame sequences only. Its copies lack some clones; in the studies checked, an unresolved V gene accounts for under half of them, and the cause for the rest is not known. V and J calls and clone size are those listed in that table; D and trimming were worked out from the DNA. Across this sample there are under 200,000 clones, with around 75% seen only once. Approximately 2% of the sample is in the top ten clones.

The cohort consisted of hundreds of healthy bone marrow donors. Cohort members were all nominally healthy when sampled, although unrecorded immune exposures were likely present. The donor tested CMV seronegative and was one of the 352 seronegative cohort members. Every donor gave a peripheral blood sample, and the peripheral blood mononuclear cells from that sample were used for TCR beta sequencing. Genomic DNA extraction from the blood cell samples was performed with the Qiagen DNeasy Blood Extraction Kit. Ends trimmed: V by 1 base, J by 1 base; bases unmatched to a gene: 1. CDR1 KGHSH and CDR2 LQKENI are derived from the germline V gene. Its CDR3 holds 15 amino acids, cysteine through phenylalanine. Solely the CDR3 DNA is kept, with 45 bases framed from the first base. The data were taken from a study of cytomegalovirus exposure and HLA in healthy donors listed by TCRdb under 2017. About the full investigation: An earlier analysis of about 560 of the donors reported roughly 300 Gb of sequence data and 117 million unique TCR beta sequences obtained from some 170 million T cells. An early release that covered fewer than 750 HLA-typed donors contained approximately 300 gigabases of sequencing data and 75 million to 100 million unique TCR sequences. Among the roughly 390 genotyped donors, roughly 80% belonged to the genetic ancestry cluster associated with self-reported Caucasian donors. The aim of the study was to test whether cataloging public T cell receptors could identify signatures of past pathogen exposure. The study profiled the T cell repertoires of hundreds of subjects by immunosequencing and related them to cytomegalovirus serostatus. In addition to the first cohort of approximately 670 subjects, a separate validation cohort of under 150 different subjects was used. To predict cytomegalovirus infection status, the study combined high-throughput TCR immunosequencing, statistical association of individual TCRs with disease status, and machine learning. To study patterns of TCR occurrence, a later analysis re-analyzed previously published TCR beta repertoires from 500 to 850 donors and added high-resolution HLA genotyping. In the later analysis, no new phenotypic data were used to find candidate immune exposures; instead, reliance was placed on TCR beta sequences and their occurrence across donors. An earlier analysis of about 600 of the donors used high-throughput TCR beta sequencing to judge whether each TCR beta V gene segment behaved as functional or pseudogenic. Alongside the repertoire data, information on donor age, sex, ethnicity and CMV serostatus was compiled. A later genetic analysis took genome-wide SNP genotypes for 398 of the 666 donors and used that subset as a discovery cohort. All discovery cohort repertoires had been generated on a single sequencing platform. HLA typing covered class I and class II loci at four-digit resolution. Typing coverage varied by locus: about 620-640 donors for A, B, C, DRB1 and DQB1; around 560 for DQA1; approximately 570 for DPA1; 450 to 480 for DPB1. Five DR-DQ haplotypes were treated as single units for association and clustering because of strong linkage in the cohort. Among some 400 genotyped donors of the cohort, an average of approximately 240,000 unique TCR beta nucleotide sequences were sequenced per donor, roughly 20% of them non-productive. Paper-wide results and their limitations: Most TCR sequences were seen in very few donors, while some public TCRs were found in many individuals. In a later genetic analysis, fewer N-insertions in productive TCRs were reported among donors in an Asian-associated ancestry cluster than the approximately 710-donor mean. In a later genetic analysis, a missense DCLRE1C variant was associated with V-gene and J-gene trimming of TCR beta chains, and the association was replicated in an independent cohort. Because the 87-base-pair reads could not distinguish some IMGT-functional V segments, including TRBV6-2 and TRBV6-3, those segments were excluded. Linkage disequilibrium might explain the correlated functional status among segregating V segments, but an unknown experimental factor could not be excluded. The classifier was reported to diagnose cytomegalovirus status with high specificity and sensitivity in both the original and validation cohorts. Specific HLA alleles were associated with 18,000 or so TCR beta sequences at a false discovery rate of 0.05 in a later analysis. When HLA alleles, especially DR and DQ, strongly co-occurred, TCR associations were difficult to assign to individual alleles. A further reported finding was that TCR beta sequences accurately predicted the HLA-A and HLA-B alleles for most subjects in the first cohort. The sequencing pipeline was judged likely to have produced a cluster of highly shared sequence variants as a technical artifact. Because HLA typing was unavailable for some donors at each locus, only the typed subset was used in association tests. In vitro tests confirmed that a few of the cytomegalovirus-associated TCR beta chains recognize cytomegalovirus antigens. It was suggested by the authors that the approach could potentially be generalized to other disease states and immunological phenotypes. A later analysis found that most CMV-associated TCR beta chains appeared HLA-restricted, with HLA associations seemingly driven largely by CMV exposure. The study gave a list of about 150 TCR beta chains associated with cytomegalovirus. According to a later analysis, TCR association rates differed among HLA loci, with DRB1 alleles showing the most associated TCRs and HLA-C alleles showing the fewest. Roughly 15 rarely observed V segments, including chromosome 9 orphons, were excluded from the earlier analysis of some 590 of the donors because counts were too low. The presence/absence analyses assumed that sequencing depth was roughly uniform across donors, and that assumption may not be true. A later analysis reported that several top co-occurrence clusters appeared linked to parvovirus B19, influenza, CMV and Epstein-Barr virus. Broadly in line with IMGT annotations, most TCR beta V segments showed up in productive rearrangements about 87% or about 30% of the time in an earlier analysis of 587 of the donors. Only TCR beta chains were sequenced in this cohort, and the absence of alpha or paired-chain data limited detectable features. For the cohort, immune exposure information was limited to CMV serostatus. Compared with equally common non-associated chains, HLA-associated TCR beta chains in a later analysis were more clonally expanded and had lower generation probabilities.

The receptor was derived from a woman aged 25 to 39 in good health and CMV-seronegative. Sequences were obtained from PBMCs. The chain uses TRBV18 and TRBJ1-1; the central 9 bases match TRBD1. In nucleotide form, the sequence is TGTGCCAGCTCACCACGACAGGGGGAGAACACTGAAGCTTTCTTT. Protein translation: CASSPRQGENTEAFF.